What follows are 16 T cell receptor beta chains derived from one specimen sequenced in a study of cytomegalovirus exposure and HLA in healthy donors. In the PCR, 60 Vbeta and 13 Jbeta primers were used. Data came from immunoSEQ multiplex PCR; TCRdb stores just in-frame clones and leaves some out. The sample has some 160,000 clones, around 88% seen once. Input material: PBMCs. These TCRs come from a young woman in good health and CMV-seronegative.

V gene TRBV28 combines with J gene TRBJ2-7; 13 bases fit TRBD2. V shed 8 bases, J shed 2 bases, and the junction held 9 bases outside the gene matches. The germline V gene encodes CDR1 MDHEN and CDR2 SYDVKM. The CDR3 is 16 residues long. Written as DNA, the CDR3 is TGTGCCAGCTCAACTAGCGGGAGGGCAGGGGCCTACGAGCAGTACTTC. It is translated as CASSTSGRAGAYEQYF.

The rearrangement joins TRBV11-1 to TRBJ1-2; 11 nucleotides match TRBD1. The CDR3 spans 19 residues. Germline trimming cut 4 bases from V and 4 bases from J; bases unmatched to any gene: 17. Germline V gene sequence: CDR1 SGHAT, CDR2 FQDESV (reference sequence). The CDR3 sequence: CASSYPGRGQGDISYGYTF. In nucleotides, the CDR3 is TGTGCCAGCAGCTACCCGGGTAGGGGACAGGGGGACATTAGCTATGGCTACACCTTC.

Comment on this clone: One end of the junction is discordant with germline, which a read error may explain. V and J are TRBV6-5 and TRBJ2-7; 9 positions match TRBD1. This CDR3 spans 16 amino acids. Germline V gene data show CDR1 as MNHEY and CDR2 as SVGAGI. The CDR3 DNA reads TGTGCCAGCAGTTTTAACACCGGGACAGGGTACCACGAGCAGCACTTC. Amino acids: CASSFNTGTGYHEQHF.

The chain is built from TRBV4-1 and TRBJ1-2; weak D call: TRBD1 (5 bases). The V gene lost 1 base and the J gene lost 3 bases, with 12 bases spanning the gap. CDR1 is MGHRA, CDR2 YSYEKL, per germline. The CDR3 spans 15 residues. The CDR3 nucleotides read TGCGCCAGCAGCCAAGGTTTTCGGGGGGACTATGGCTACACCTTC. Its protein is CASSQGFRGDYGYTF.

The rearrangement uses TRBV6-1 and TRBJ1-1, with D perhaps matching TRBD1 (6 bases). The germline V gene encodes CDR1 MNHNS and CDR2 SASEGT. This CDR3 region has 20 residues. The V end was cut by 1 base, the J end by 5 bases, with 29 bases between. The CDR3 is CASSEEFKALWWQGKTEAFF. CDR3 in DNA: TGTGCCAGCAGTGAAGAATTTAAGGCGCTTTGGTGGCAGGGGAAAACTGAAGCTTTCTTT.

This chain links TRBV7-2 with TRBJ2-5; 10 bases map to TRBD1. Germline trimming cut 5 bases from V and 4 bases from J; bases unmatched to any gene: 7. The CDR3 covers 15 residues. CDR1 SGHTA and CDR2 FQGNSA come from the germline V gene. This chain's CDR3 is CASSTWTGGRETQYF. The CDR3 DNA sequence: TGTGCCAGCAGCACTTGGACAGGGGGGAGAGAGACCCAGTACTTC.

The V and J genes are TRBV10-3 and TRBJ2-2; D is undetermined. CDR3 size: 15 residues. V shed 7 bases and J shed 0 bases, with 12 bases lying between them. The germline CDR1 and CDR2 sequences are ENHRY and SYGVKD. CDR3 residues: CAIKTSTANTGELFF. The CDR3, as DNA: TGTGCCATCAAGACAAGCACCGCGAACACCGGGGAGCTGTTTTTT.

The rearrangement uses TRBV7-9 and TRBJ1-5, with D maybe TRBD1 (6 bases). There are 13 residues in the CDR3. Germline loops: CDR1 SEHNR, CDR2 FQNEAQ (reference sequence). The ends were cut back, 6 bases at V and 7 bases at J, with 13 bases in the middle. CDR3 sequence (DNA): TGTGCCAGCAGGAAGGGGGACGGACAGCCCCAGCATTTT. Protein sequence: CASRKGDGQPQHF.

This chain links TRBV7-9 with TRBJ1-5; D possibly corresponds to TRBD1 (5 bases). The germline CDR1 and CDR2 sequences are SEHNR and FQNEAQ (reference sequence). Trimming pared 2 bases from V and 2 bases from J, leaving 13 bases between. This CDR3 has 16 amino acids. This CDR3 is CASSLNSGMGNQPQHF. As DNA, the CDR3 is TGTGCCAGCAGCTTAAACTCAGGGATGGGCAATCAGCCCCAGCATTTT.

This sequence joins TRBV7-2 and TRBJ2-5, with a tentative D call TRBD2 (7 bases). With 5 bases removed from V and 2 bases from J, the gap between germline ends came to 15 bases. The CDR3 covers 15 residues. Germline V CDR1 and CDR2: SGHTA, FQGNSA. The CDR3 loop is CASSQEGGAQETQYF. In DNA form, the CDR3 reads TGTGCCAGCAGCCAGGAGGGGGGGGCTCAAGAGACCCAGTACTTC.

V and J are TRBV6-5 and TRBJ1-5; 7 bases line up with TRBD1. V shed 6 bases and J 6 bases; nucleotides not matched to a gene: 8. Germline V CDR1 and CDR2: MNHEY, SVGAGI. The CDR3 is 14 residues long. For the CDR3, the DNA is TGTGCCAGCAGCGAAACAGGGGAGCCTCAGCCCCAGCATTTT. As protein: CASSETGEPQPQHF.

The chain carries TRBV2 and TRBJ2-5, with 11 bases matching TRBD2. The ends lost 8 bases at V and 1 base at J; junction bases unmatched: 3. The CDR3 is 14 amino acids. Looked up from germline, CDR1 is SNHLY and CDR2 is FYNNEI. The CDR3 DNA sequence: TGTGCCAGCGCGACTAGCGGGACCCAAGAGACCCAGTACTTC. This codes for CASATSGTQETQYF.

The chain joins TRBV9 to TRBJ2-5, with TRBD2 matching 8 bases. This CDR3 is built from 15 residues. With 4 bases clipped from V and 2 bases from J, the junction kept 7 bases outside the gene matches. Germline CDR1 is SGDLS and CDR2 is YYNGEE. The CDR3 DNA is TGTGCCAGCAGCCTCAGCGGGAGTCGACAAGAGACCCAGTACTTC. Translated: CASSLSGSRQETQYF.

The chain links TRBV28 to TRBJ2-2, with D possibly TRBD2 on 7 matching bases. Trimming stripped 6 bases from V and 8 bases from J, with 16 bases between. The CDR3 has 14 residues. CDR1 and CDR2 (germline): MDHEN, SYDVKM. CDR3 sequence: CASREGGGRGELFF. The CDR3 DNA reads TGTGCCAGCAGAGAGGGAGGGGGGCGTGGGGAGCTGTTTTTT.

The J gene is TRBJ2-7, the V gene TRBV6-5; D is possibly TRBD1 (6 bases). From germline, CDR1 is MNHEY and CDR2 SVGAGI. The CDR3 has 15 amino acids. The V and J ends lost 6 bases and 3 bases respectively, with 18 bases between them. The CDR3 nucleotides are TGTGCCAGCAGCCCCTATAGGGGGTCTTTCTACGAGCAGTACTTC. It encodes CASSPYRGSFYEQYF.

The chain uses TRBV6-6 and TRBJ2-7, with TRBD2 matching 7 bases. The germline V gene has CDR1 MNHNY and CDR2 SVGAGI (reference sequence). The V segment lost 6 bases and the J segment 6 bases; nucleotides outside the gene matches: 14. This CDR3 comprises 15 residues. CDR3 DNA sequence: TGTGCCAGCAGCCACGACTTGGGGAGCGGGGCCGAGCAGTACTTC. It translates to CASSHDLGSGAEQYF.